This is a list of T cell receptor beta chains from one sample in a study of cytomegalovirus exposure and HLA in healthy donors. The table came from immunoSEQ multiplex PCR; TCRdb's copy has only in-frame clones and leaves some out. The profile covers about 130,000 clones, with around 92% appearing a single time and about 3.7% taken by the ten largest. The sequenced sample was PBMCs. These receptors were collected from a man aged 30-40 years in good health and CMV-seronegative. CDR3s include the opening cysteine and the closing phenylalanine or tryptophan. A D gene is named only where the DNA matches it firmly. The listing skips clone size in some rows; elsewhere it reads once, few, many or a size class.

V	D	size	J	DNA	CDR3
TRBV11-2	TRBD1	NA	TRBJ2-7	TGTGCCAGCAGCTTAACGCCAGGGGGCTACGAGCAGTACTTC	CASSLTPGGYEQYF
TRBV27	TRBD1	NA	TRBJ1-1	TGTGCCAGCGGCCGGGACAGAATGAACACTGAAGCTTTCTTT	CASGRDRMNTEAFF
TRBV5-1	NA	NA	TRBJ2-7	TGCGCCAGCAGCTTGGAGACAGTCACCGAGCAGTACTTC	CASSLETVTEQYF
TRBV18	TRBD2	NA	TRBJ2-7	TGTGCCAGCTCAACGGGGGGGCCGGGCGAGCAGTACTTC	CASSTGGPGEQYF
TRBV27	NA	NA	TRBJ2-7	TGTGCCAGCAGACAGGGCTACGAGCAGTACTTC	CASRQGYEQYF
TRBV7-9	NA	NA	TRBJ1-1	TGTGCCAGCAGTTCGGTCTCGGGAGGAGCTTTCTTT	CASSSVSGGAFF
TRBV29-1	TRBD1	NA	TRBJ2-7	TGCAGCGTTACGCAGGGGGATACCTACGAGCAGTACTTC	CSVTQGDTYEQYF
TRBV5-1	NA	NA	TRBJ1-1	TGCGCCAGCAGCTTGCAGGGGAACACTGAAGCTTTCTTT	CASSLQGNTEAFF
TRBV28	TRBD1	NA	TRBJ2-7	TGTGCCAGCAGTTTACTAACAGGGGTTATAGATCGAATATACGAGCAGTACTTC	CASSLLTGVIDRIYEQYF
TRBV6-1	NA	NA	TRBJ1-6	TGTGCCAGCAGTGAATACAGTGCAACTTCACCCCTCCACTTT	CASSEYSATSPLHF
TRBV11-1	TRBD2	NA	TRBJ2-7	TGTGCCAGCAGCTCTACTAGCGGGGGGGCCTACGAGCAGTACTTC	CASSSTSGGAYEQYF
TRBV5-8	NA	once	TRBJ1-5	TGTGCCAGCAGCTTGGGGAGGATTAGCAATCAGCCCCAGCATTTT	CASSLGRISNQPQHF
TRBV28	NA	NA	TRBJ2-3	TGTGCCAGCAGTTTCAGATTAACAGATACGCAGTATTTT	CASSFRLTDTQYF
TRBV15	TRBD2	NA	TRBJ2-5	TGTGCCACCAGCAGACTAGCGGGGGAAGAGACCCAGTACTTC	CATSRLAGEETQYF
TRBV5-1	TRBD1	NA	TRBJ2-1	TGCGCCAGCAGCTTCCTCTCCGGGACAGGGATTAATGAGCAGTTCTTC	CASSFLSGTGINEQFF
TRBV6-5	NA	NA	TRBJ1-1	TGTGCCAGCAGTTACTCCCCCAGGGGCAACACTGAAGCTTTCTTT	CASSYSPRGNTEAFF
TRBV18	NA	NA	TRBJ1-1	TGTGCCAGCTCACGTACTGAGGGTGTGAACACTGAAGCTTTCTTT	CASSRTEGVNTEAFF
TRBV2	TRBD1	NA	TRBJ2-7	TGTGCCAGCAGTCGACAGGGGACCTACGAGCAGTACTTC	CASSRQGTYEQYF